These 24 T cell receptor beta chains share one sample of origin, sequenced in a study of graft-versus-host responses after intestinal transplantation. TCRdb's copy holds only in-frame clones and misses some; the assay was immunoSEQ multiplex PCR. The table has under 100,000 clones, 75% to 95% seen once; the top ten hold around 15%. The sample consisted of PBMCs, taken 453 days after intestinal transplant. Every receptor here comes from a human patient who received an intestinal transplant, so some T cells may come from the graft donor.

The V gene is TRBV19, the J gene TRBJ2-7, with 11 bases fitting TRBD1. The CDR3 runs to 14 residues. The V segment lost 5 bases and the J segment 3 bases; nucleotides outside the gene matches: 3. The germline gives CDR1 LNHDA, CDR2 SQIVND (reference sequence). In DNA, the CDR3 is TGTGCCAGTAGTTCCGGGACAGGGGGCTACGAGCAGTACTTC. This codes for CASSSGTGGYEQYF.

V usage is TRBV7-9 and J usage is TRBJ2-5, with D maybe TRBD2 (5 bases). Germline V gene lookup returns CDR1 SEHNR and CDR2 FQNEAQ (reference sequence). With 5 bases removed from V and 2 bases from J, the gap between germline ends came to 12 bases. This CDR3 region has 14 residues. The CDR3 DNA sequence: TGTGCCAGCAGCCACCCGGGAAATCAAGAGACCCAGTACTTC. Translated, it gives CASSHPGNQETQYF.

The chain is built from TRBV7-3 and TRBJ2-3, with 11 bases that match TRBD2. This CDR3 region has 14 residues. Losses at the gene ends were 8 bases for V and 2 bases for J; bases not matched to a gene: 3. CDR1 and CDR2 (germline): SGHTA, FQGTGA. The CDR3 nucleotides are TGTGCCAGCGGGACTAGCGGACCCACAGATACGCAGTATTTT. This gives the protein CASGTSGPTDTQYF.

The V call is TRBV4-1, the J call TRBJ2-1; TRBD1 or TRBD2 may be the D gene (5 bases each). The V end was cut by 4 bases, the J end by 9 bases, with 40 bases between. From germline, CDR1 is MGHRA and CDR2 YSYEKL. This CDR3 has 22 amino acids. CDR3 in DNA: TGCGCCAGCAGCCCCCGGGGAGTCTGGGGCTTCCTCACTCTAGCCCCACGGGGTGAGCAGTTCTTC. As protein: CASSPRGVWGFLTLAPRGEQFF.

J is TRBJ1-1 and V is TRBV2, with D possibly TRBD1 on 5 matching bases. V gave up 6 bases and J gave up 6 bases, with 20 bases separating them. This CDR3 contains 15 residues. Germline lookup yields CDR1 SNHLY and CDR2 FYNNEI. Here the CDR3 reads CASRPGTAGRAEAFF. CDR3 DNA sequence: TGTGCCAGCAGGCCCGGGACGGCCGGAAGGGCTGAAGCTTTCTTT.

The chain joins TRBV7-8 to TRBJ1-2, with a tentative D call TRBD1 (5 bases). The germline gives CDR1 SGHVS, CDR2 FQNEAQ. This CDR3 has 14 amino acids. Between the trimmed V and J ends, which lost 5 bases and 7 bases, there was a span of 17 bases. The CDR3 is CASSNTQGPFGYTF. The DNA of the CDR3 is TGTGCCAGCAGCAATACCCAGGGCCCCTTTGGCTACACCTTC. The variable domain in full, completed from reference TRBV7-8 and TRBJ1-2, reads GAGVSQSPRYKVAKRGQDVALRCDPISGHVSLFWYQQALGQGPEFLTYFQNEAQLDKSGLPSDRFFAERPEGSVSTLKIQRTQQEDSAVYLCASSNTQGPFGYTFGSGTRLTVV.

This clone showed up just a few times. CDR3 amino acids: CASRGMDREYGYTF. The CDR3 DNA reads as TGTGCCAGTAGGGGGATGGACCGAGAATATGGCTACACCTTC. The chain combines TRBV19 with TRBJ1-2; D unresolved. There are 14 residues in the CDR3. Trimming took off 6 bases at V and 5 bases at J, with 16 bases between the two ends. Germline V lookup: CDR1 LNHDA, CDR2 SQIVND (reference sequence). Combining the CDR3 with reference TRBV19 and TRBJ1-2 gives the whole variable domain DGGITQSPKYLFRKEGQNVTLSCEQNLNHDAMYWYRQDPGQGLRLIYYSQIVNDFQKGDIAEGYSVSREKKESFPLTVTSAQKNPTAFYLCASRGMDREYGYTFGSGTRLTVV.

In the case of this clone: A read error may account for a junction end that differs from germline. This CDR3 reads CASGFGGANTGELFF. CDR3 nucleotide sequence: TGCGCCAGCGGCTTCGGAGGGGCGAACACCGGGGAGCTGTTTTTT. The rearrangement uses TRBV5-1 and TRBJ2-2; weak D call: TRBD2 (6 bases). This CDR3 is 15 amino acids long. Looked up from germline, CDR1 is SGHRS and CDR2 is YFSETQ.

CDR3 bases: TGTGCCAGCAGCGCCCAAGGGGGTCGTGGAGAAACAAAATTGGACGGGGAGCTGTTTTTT. Translated: CASSAQGGRGETKLDGELFF. The chain combines TRBV7-3 with TRBJ2-2, with D possibly being TRBD1 (6 bases). Germline V gene sequence: CDR1 SGHTA, CDR2 FQGTGA. V lost 5 bases and J lost 7, with 32 bases in between. CDR3 length: 20 amino acids.

The table lists this clone with a count of one. V is TRBV6-6 and J is TRBJ1-1; 9 bases fit TRBD1. Germline V gives CDR1 MNHNY, CDR2 SVGAGI (reference sequence). V was pared by 5 bases and J by 4 bases, with 11 bases of the junction left unmatched. CDR3 length equals 16 residues. CDR3 sequence (DNA): TGTGCCAGCAGTACAAAACAGGGGGCGCGAGGCACTGAAGCTTTCTTT. Its translation is CASSTKQGARGTEAFF.

This chain uses TRBV7-9 with TRBJ1-5; D is uncertain. The length of the CDR3 is 12 residues. Between the trimmed V and J ends, which lost 5 bases and 11 bases, there was a span of 13 bases. The V gene's germline CDR1 is SEHNR and CDR2 FQNEAQ (reference sequence). CDR3 bases: TGTGCCAGCAGCCCTTTGGCCGGGGCCCAGCATTTT. Amino acids: CASSPLAGAQHF.

A single count supports this clone. This chain joins TRBV18 and TRBJ1-1; D is ambiguous. Germline V lookup: CDR1 KGHSH, CDR2 LQKENI. The V gene lost 1 base and the J gene lost 0 bases, with 12 bases spanning the gap. The CDR3 contains 16 residues. This chain's CDR3 is CASSPRGELMNTEAFF. CDR3 nucleotide sequence: TGTGCCAGCTCACCACGCGGGGAGCTAATGAACACTGAAGCTTTCTTT.

The CDR3 region is CASSPSGKGADTQYF. The CDR3 region has the DNA TGTGCCAGCAGTCCCAGCGGGAAGGGGGCAGATACGCAGTATTTT. This chain uses TRBV6-5 with TRBJ2-3; possibly TRBD2 for D (7 bases). Trimming took off 5 bases at V and 4 bases at J, with 16 bases between the two ends. Germline V gene lookup returns CDR1 MNHEY and CDR2 SVGAGI. This CDR3 contains 15 residues.

The chain joins TRBV6-1 to TRBJ2-3; D possibly corresponds to TRBD1 (8 bases). CDR3 length equals 15 residues. In germline, CDR1 is MNHNS, CDR2 SASEGT. V lost 2 bases and J 2 bases, leaving 11 bases between the germline ends. CDR3 bases: TGTGCCAGCAGTGAAACAGGGGGGGACACAGATACGCAGTATTTT. Its protein product is CASSETGGDTDTQYF.

The gene calls are TRBV7-6 and TRBJ1-1; 9 nucleotides match TRBD1. V was pared by 0 bases and J by 4 bases, with 0 bases of the junction left unmatched. CDR3 length: 14 residues. In germline, CDR1 is SGHVS, CDR2 FNYEAQ. The chain's CDR3 is CASSLADRGTEAFF. The CDR3 region has the DNA TGTGCCAGCAGCTTAGCGGACAGGGGCACTGAAGCTTTCTTT.

This chain links TRBV6-1 with TRBJ1-2; D call uncertain. In germline, CDR1 is MNHNS, CDR2 SASEGT. V lost 3 bases to trimming and J lost 4 bases, with 3 bases between them. CDR3 length equals 11 residues. Written as DNA, the CDR3 is TGTGCCAGCAGTGACACCTATGGCTACACCTTC. This translates into CASSDTYGYTF.

The rearrangement links TRBV7-8 to TRBJ2-7, with 7 bases aligning to TRBD1. Trimming removed 5 bases from V and 3 bases from J; junction bases left unmatched: 10. The CDR3 length is 15 residues. Germline V CDR1 and CDR2: SGHVS, FQNEAQ. CDR3 nucleotides: TGTGCCAGCAGCCCGAGGACAGGATCCTACTACGAGCAGTACTTC. Translated: CASSPRTGSYYEQYF.

This sequence joins TRBV5-6 and TRBJ1-1, with 10 bases identical to TRBD1. Losses at the gene ends were 4 bases for V and 2 bases for J; bases not matched to a gene: 8. The germline V gene has CDR1 SGHDT and CDR2 YYEEEE. The CDR3 runs to 16 residues. This chain's CDR3 is CASSTAGTGVNTEAFF. As DNA, the CDR3 is TGTGCCAGCAGCACGGCCGGGACAGGGGTCAACACTGAAGCTTTCTTT.

This clone was counted a few times. This chain links TRBV9 with TRBJ2-3, with D perhaps TRBD1 (6 bases). From germline, CDR1 is SGDLS and CDR2 YYNGEE. The CDR3 loop spans 15 amino acids. V lost 0 bases, J lost 2 bases, and 10 bases lay in between. The CDR3 spells CASSVVGAYTDTQYF. CDR3 bases: TGTGCCAGCAGCGTAGTGGGGGCTTACACAGATACGCAGTATTTT.

The rearrangement links TRBV10-3 to TRBJ1-2; 10 bases line up with TRBD1. Germline lookup yields CDR1 ENHRY and CDR2 SYGVKD. This CDR3 is 15 amino acids long. The V gene end was trimmed by 11 bases and the J gene end by 7 bases; junction bases not matched to a gene: 16. CDR3 protein: CAAGSNRDRGSGYTF. The CDR3 DNA is TGTGCCGCGGGTTCCAACCGGGACAGGGGAAGTGGCTACACCTTC.

The rearrangement uses TRBV6-1 and TRBJ1-1, with TRBD1 matching 7 bases. The V gene's germline CDR1 is MNHNS and CDR2 SASEGT. The CDR3 contains 15 residues. Trimming cost V 11 bases and J 1 base; bases outside gene matches: 13. The CDR3 spells CAGRPTGARNTEAFF. The DNA of the CDR3 is TGTGCCGGAAGACCCACAGGGGCGAGGAACACTGAAGCTTTCTTT.

The chain links TRBV27 to TRBJ1-6; 7 nucleotides line up with TRBD1. The CDR3 spans 15 residues. The ends lost 6 bases at V and 7 bases at J; junction bases unmatched: 9. Germline lookup yields CDR1 MNHEY and CDR2 SMNVEV (reference sequence). The CDR3 loop reads CASSFVDRANSPLHF. The CDR3, as DNA: TGTGCCAGCAGCTTCGTCGACAGGGCCAATTCACCCCTCCACTTT.

This chain connects TRBV29-1 to TRBJ2-1; D is possibly TRBD1 or TRBD2 (7 bases each). Trimming pared 4 bases from V and 6 bases from J, leaving 19 bases between. The CDR3 is 15 amino acids. CDR1 and CDR2 (germline): SQVTM, ANQGSEA. CDR3 region: CSVGGVRGGVNEQFF. CDR3 DNA: TGCAGCGTTGGCGGCGTCAGGGGGGGGGTCAATGAGCAGTTCTTC.

V gene TRBV6-6 combines with J gene TRBJ1-2; 12 bases agree with TRBD1. This CDR3 spans 16 amino acids. Per germline, CDR1 MNHNY and CDR2 SVGAGI (reference sequence). J gave up 7 bases and V 5 bases, and 11 bases lay outside the gene matches. In DNA, the CDR3 is TGTGCCAGCAGTCGACCCCGGGACAGGGGGCTGGGTGGCTACACCTTC. Translated: CASSRPRDRGLGGYTF.